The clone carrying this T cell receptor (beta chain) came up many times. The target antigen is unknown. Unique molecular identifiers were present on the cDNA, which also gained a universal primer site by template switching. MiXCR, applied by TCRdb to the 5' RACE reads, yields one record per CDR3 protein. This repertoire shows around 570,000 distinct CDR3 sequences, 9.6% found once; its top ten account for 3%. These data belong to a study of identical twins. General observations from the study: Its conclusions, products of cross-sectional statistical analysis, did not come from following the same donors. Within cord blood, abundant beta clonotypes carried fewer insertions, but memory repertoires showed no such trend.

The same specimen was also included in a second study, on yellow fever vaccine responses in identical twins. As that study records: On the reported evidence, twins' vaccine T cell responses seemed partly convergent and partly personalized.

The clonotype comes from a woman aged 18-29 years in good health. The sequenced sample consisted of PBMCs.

The CDR3 here is CASSLSGYGETQYF. CDR3 bases: TGCGCCAGCAGCTTGTCAGGGTACGGGGAGACCCAGTACTTC. V gene TRBV5-1 combines with J gene TRBJ2-5; D might be TRBD1 (5 bases). The V and J ends lost 1 base and 5 bases respectively, with 12 bases between them. Germline assignment: CDR1 SGHRS and CDR2 YFSETQ. CDR3 length: 14 residues. Filled out from reference TRBV5-1 and TRBJ2-5, the complete variable domain reads KAGVTQTPRYLIKTRGQQVTLSCSPISGHRSVSWYQQTPGQGLQFLFEYFSETQRNKGNFPGRFSGRQFSNSRSEMNVSTLELGDSALYLCASSLSGYGETQYFGPGTRLLVL.